A selection of T cell receptor beta chains follows, all from one sample in a study of T-cell reconstitution after alpha-beta-depleted transplantation in children. Via MiXCR, TCRdb re-called the PCR reads, giving one row per CDR3 protein. Among 350,000 to 450,000 distinct CDR3 sequences listed, approximately 12% were seen once. The sample was PBMCs, taken from the stem cell graft. These TCRs come from a human donor who donated a stem cell graft to a child with Fanconi anemia. CDR3s include the opening cysteine and the closing phenylalanine or tryptophan. D genes are given only for firm matches. Size is omitted from some rows. Given values are once, few, many or a class for expanded clones.

D	V	J	size	DNA	CDR3
NA	TRBV12-3/TRBV12-4	TRBJ1-5	NA	TGTGCCAGCAGTTTAGAGAGGCCTAGCAATCAGCCCCAGCATTTT	CASSLERPSNQPQHF
TRBD1	TRBV7-9	TRBJ1-6	few	TGTGCCAGCAGCTCAACAGGGGCGAATTCACCCCTCCACTTT	CASSSTGANSPLHF
TRBD1	TRBV18	TRBJ1-6	NA	TGTGCCAGCTCACCACTCTCTACAGGGGGGAATTCACCCCTCCACTTT	CASSPLSTGGNSPLHF
NA	TRBV4-3	TRBJ1-1	NA	TGCGCCAGCAGCCAGGATTTGGGCGATGAAGCTTTCTTT	CASSQDLGDEAFF
NA	TRBV20-1	TRBJ2-5	few	TGCAGTGCTAGTCGGGCGGCAGGGGAGACCCAGTACTTC	CSASRAAGETQYF
TRBD2	TRBV12-5	TRBJ2-1	NA	TGTGCTAGTGGTTCCCCGGGACTAGCGGGGGTTGATGAGCAGTTCTTC	CASGSPGLAGVDEQFF
TRBD1	TRBV20-1	TRBJ2-3	many	TGCAGTGCTGGGAGGACAGGGACAGATACGCAGTATTTT	CSAGRTGTDTQYF
NA	TRBV3-1	TRBJ2-1	NA	TGTGCCAGCAGCCAGTTGATTGACAATGAGCAGTTCTTC	CASSQLIDNEQFF
TRBD1	TRBV5-1	TRBJ1-2	NA	TGCGCCAGCGGCAATCCGGGACAGGGTGGCTACACCTTC	CASGNPGQGGYTF
TRBD1	TRBV12-3/TRBV12-4	TRBJ2-7	NA	TGTGCCAGCAGTCCGGACAGGGGAGGCGAGCAGTACTTC	CASSPDRGGEQYF
NA	TRBV12-3/TRBV12-4	TRBJ1-1	few	TGTGCCAGCAGTTTACGGGGGGGACGGATCACTGAAGCTTTCTTT	CASSLRGGRITEAFF
TRBD1	TRBV4-2	TRBJ2-1	few	TGTGCCAGCAGCCGACAACAGGGGAGCTCCTACAATGAGCAGTTCTTC	CASSRQQGSSYNEQFF
NA	TRBV20-1	TRBJ2-7	many	TGCAGTGCAAGGGGCAGTGGAGAATCCTACGAGCAGTACTTC	CSARGSGESYEQYF
NA	TRBV12-3/TRBV12-4	TRBJ2-3	many	TGTGCCAGCAGAAAACGAAGGCTCACAGATACGCAGTATTTT	CASRKRRLTDTQYF
NA	TRBV7-9	TRBJ1-4	few	TGTGCCAGCAGCTTAGGGACGGCCGGTGTTGAAAAACTGTTTTTT	CASSLGTAGVEKLFF
NA	TRBV20-1	TRBJ2-1	many	TGCAGTGCTAGAAGCTGGGAATTTGGTGAGCAGTTCTTC	CSARSWEFGEQFF
NA	TRBV11-2	TRBJ1-3	few	TGTGCCAGCAGCTTTATCCAAAATCGGGGAAACACCATATATTTT	CASSFIQNRGNTIYF
NA	TRBV7-2	TRBJ1-6	many	TGTGCCAGCAGCATGGACAGCCTTAATTCACCCCTCCACTTT	CASSMDSLNSPLHF
TRBD1	TRBV10-3	TRBJ2-3	many	TGTGCCATCAGTGAGTTGGGACAGACTAACACAGATACGCAGTATTTT	CAISELGQTNTDTQYF
NA	TRBV20-1	TRBJ2-5	NA	TGCAGTGCCAGTCCCCATGCCCCGGAGACCCAGTACTTC	CSASPHAPETQYF
NA	TRBV6-2/TRBV6-3	TRBJ1-1	few	TGTGCCAGCAGTTACGGAGTTGGTGAAGCTTTCTTT	CASSYGVGEAFF
NA	TRBV20-1	TRBJ1-2	NA	TGCAGTGCTAGAGGAGGGGCTAACTATGGCTACACCTTC	CSARGGANYGYTF
TRBD2	TRBV20-1	TRBJ2-5	NA	TGCAGTGCTAGAGCCACTAGCGGGGCGATAGAAGAGACCCAGTACTTC	CSARATSGAIEETQYF
TRBD1	TRBV5-5	TRBJ1-1	few	TGTGCCAGCAGCGTGACAGGGAATGAAGCTTTCTTT	CASSVTGNEAFF
NA	TRBV12-3/TRBV12-4	TRBJ1-2	few	TGTGCCAGCAGTCGGCGTTATGGCTACACCTTC	CASSRRYGYTF
NA	TRBV20-1	TRBJ1-2	many	TGCAGTGTTAGGCTGGGTAACTATGGCTACACCTTC	CSVRLGNYGYTF
NA	TRBV6-5	TRBJ1-1	NA	TGTGCCAGCAGTTACTCGAATACAGCGGGTTTGAACACTGAAGCTTTCTTT	CASSYSNTAGLNTEAFF
TRBD1	TRBV4-2	TRBJ2-6	few	TGTGCCAGCAGCCAAGAAAGGGGGACAGCTGGGGCCAACGTCCTGACTTTC	CASSQERGTAGANVLTF
NA	TRBV7-2	TRBJ2-5	few	TGTGCCAGCAGCCAAAACGGCGCGGGCGGGGAGACCCAGTACTTC	CASSQNGAGGETQYF
NA	TRBV12-3/TRBV12-4	TRBJ2-5	NA	TGTGCCAGCAGTTTAAAACAGACCCAGTACTTC	CASSLKQTQYF
TRBD1	TRBV5-1	TRBJ2-5	few	TGCGCCAGCAGCTTCGGACAGGGGGCATTTGAGACCCAGTACTTC	CASSFGQGAFETQYF
TRBD1	TRBV12-3/TRBV12-4	TRBJ2-5	many	TGTGCCAGCAGGCGGACAGGGATCGAGACCCAGTACTTC	CASRRTGIETQYF
TRBD2	TRBV20-1	TRBJ2-3	NA	TGCAGTGCTAGGACTAGCGGGGGGGTTAGGCCAGATACGCAGTATTTT	CSARTSGGVRPDTQYF
NA	TRBV11-2	TRBJ2-5	NA	TGTGCCAGCAGCTTAGCATGGACCAAAAAAGAGACCCAGTACTTC	CASSLAWTKKETQYF
TRBD1	TRBV4-3	TRBJ2-2	NA	TGCGCCAGCAGCCCGATCCTGGGACAGGGGACCAACACCGGGGAGCTGTTTTTT	CASSPILGQGTNTGELFF
NA	TRBV3-1	TRBJ1-5	NA	TGTGCCAGCAGCCAAGGGGAGCAGCCCCAGCATTTT	CASSQGEQPQHF
NA	TRBV30	TRBJ2-3	few	TGTGCCTGGAGTGGCGGGGGCACAGATACGCAGTATTTT	CAWSGGGTDTQYF
TRBD1	TRBV12-3/TRBV12-4	TRBJ2-4	NA	TGTGCCAGCAGTTTCGAGGGGGCTACCAAAAACATTCAGTACTTC	CASSFEGATKNIQYF
TRBD2	TRBV9	TRBJ2-2	NA	TGTGCCAGCAGCGTAGCTCCCGGGAGGGGGACCGGGGAGCTGTTTTTT	CASSVAPGRGTGELFF
TRBD1	TRBV5-1	TRBJ2-1	few	TGCGCCAGCAGCTATCAGGGGGCATCCTACAATGAGCAGTTCTTC	CASSYQGASYNEQFF
NA	TRBV9	TRBJ2-7	few	TGTGCCAGCAGCGAGAGGGTCGGGGCCTACGAGCAGTACTTC	CASSERVGAYEQYF
NA	TRBV4-3	TRBJ1-6	few	TGCGCCAGCAGCCAAGAGCCCAGGAGCTCCTATAATTCACCCCTCCACTTT	CASSQEPRSSYNSPLHF
NA	TRBV7-2	TRBJ2-4	NA	TGTGCCAGCAGCTTAGCGGTTAAAAACATTCAGTACTTC	CASSLAVKNIQYF
NA	TRBV7-3	TRBJ2-2	few	TGTGCCAGCAGCCCAGTACGGGGCGGGGAGCTGTTTTTT	CASSPVRGGELFF
NA	TRBV5-1	TRBJ2-3	NA	TGCGCCAGCAGCTGGGGATCAGCCGCAGATACGCAGTATTTT	CASSWGSAADTQYF
NA	TRBV6-1	TRBJ1-6	NA	TGTGCCAGCAGCCCACACCAGACAGGTCTTAATTCACCCCTCCACTTT	CASSPHQTGLNSPLHF
NA	TRBV15	TRBJ1-1	NA	TGTGCCACCAGCAGATCGACAGGGAACACTGAAGCTTTCTTT	CATSRSTGNTEAFF
TRBD2	TRBV12-3/TRBV12-4	TRBJ2-7	many	TGTGCCAGCAGTCCACGGACTAGCGGTTTTTCCTACGAGCAGTACTTC	CASSPRTSGFSYEQYF
NA	TRBV11-2	TRBJ2-3	NA	TGTGCCAGCAGCTTAGTTGGGGACGGCACAGATACGCAGTATTTT	CASSLVGDGTDTQYF
NA	TRBV7-9	TRBJ1-2	few	TGTGCCAGCAGCCTCCCGCTCCGGGTAGAATTGGGCTACACCTTC	CASSLPLRVELGYTF